A selection of T cell receptor beta chains follows, all from one sample in a study of cytomegalovirus exposure and HLA in healthy donors. Some clones are missing from TCRdb's copy, which holds only in-frame ones; the method was immunoSEQ multiplex PCR. The sample comprises some 150,000 clones, 79% of which are singletons, and just under 6.5% rests with the top ten. The sequencing input was PBMCs. The receptors derive from a man in his forties or fifties in good health and CMV-seropositive. The CDR3 runs from the conserved cysteine through the conserved F or W. Fields, in order: clone size, D gene, J gene, V gene, CDR3 protein, CDR3 DNA. D genes are given only for firm matches. Clone sizes are given selectively: once, few, many, or a class where the clone is expanded.

>once|TRBD2|TRBJ2-2|TRBV5-1
CASSSGLAGVGTGELFF
TGCGCCAGCAGCTCTGGACTAGCGGGAGTCGGGACCGGGGAGCTGTTTTTT
>.|.|TRBJ2-1|TRBV11-2
CASSADSTPGEQFF
TGTGCCAGCAGCGCAGATAGTACTCCAGGTGAGCAGTTCTTC
>.|TRBD2|TRBJ2-1|TRBV5-1
CASSLGLAVDNEQFF
TGCGCCAGCAGCTTGGGGCTAGCGGTAGACAATGAGCAGTTCTTC
>.|TRBD2|TRBJ2-1|TRBV7-9
CSSSPSGRGYNEQFF
TGTTCCAGCAGCCCCAGCGGGAGGGGCTACAATGAGCAGTTCTTC
>few|TRBD2|TRBJ2-7|TRBV2
CASSMGGLAGGRATSYEQYF
TGTGCCAGCAGTATGGGGGGGCTAGCGGGAGGTCGGGCCACATCCTACGAGCAGTACTTC
>.|TRBD2|TRBJ2-7|TRBV10-3
CAISILAGASYEQYF
TGTGCCATCAGTATACTAGCGGGAGCTTCCTACGAGCAGTACTTC
>large|TRBD2|TRBJ2-1|TRBV6-4
CASSDTGLAGLDEQFF
TGTGCCAGCAGTGACACGGGGCTAGCGGGCCTCGATGAGCAGTTCTTC
>.|.|TRBJ2-6|TRBV10-3
CASRPESSGANVLTF
TGTGCCAGCAGGCCCGAGAGCTCTGGGGCCAACGTCCTGACTTTC
>.|.|TRBJ2-5|TRBV5-5
CASSLYPGRETQYF
TGTGCCAGCAGCTTGTACCCGGGTAGGGAGACCCAGTACTTC
>.|TRBD2|TRBJ2-7|TRBV5-6
CASSWTSGTYEQYF
TGTGCCAGCAGCTGGACTAGCGGGACATACGAGCAGTACTTC
>.|TRBD1|TRBJ1-2|TRBV4-1
CASRVTGYRGLDYGYTF
TGCGCCAGCAGAGTTACTGGGTACAGGGGGCTTGACTATGGCTACACCTTC
>.|.|TRBJ1-2|TRBV4-1
CASSSGLNYGYTF
TGCGCCAGCAGCTCGGGACTTAACTATGGCTACACCTTC
>.|.|TRBJ1-1|TRBV9
CASTPLWGRVYDYTEAFF
TGTGCCAGCACCCCTCTGTGGGGGCGGGTTTACGACTACACTGAAGCTTTCTTT
>.|.|TRBJ2-1|TRBV2
CASSNGAYNEQFF
TGTGCCAGCAGTAACGGAGCCTACAATGAGCAGTTCTTC
>.|.|TRBJ2-7|TRBV7-2
CASSLARVKPYEQYF
TGTGCCAGCAGCTTAGCTCGCGTCAAGCCCTACGAGCAGTACTTC
>.|TRBD1|TRBJ2-1|TRBV5-1
CASSVQGINHNEQFF
TGCGCCAGCAGCGTACAGGGGATCAATCACAATGAGCAGTTCTTC
>once|TRBD1|TRBJ1-6|TRBV5-5
CASSLGQGFTPLHF
TGTGCCAGCAGCTTGGGACAGGGGTTTACACCCCTCCACTTT
>.|TRBD1|TRBJ1-1|TRBV5-1
CASSPRDRGLRSTEAFF
TGCGCCAGCAGCCCCCGGGACAGGGGGCTGAGGAGCACTGAAGCTTTCTTT
>.|TRBD2|TRBJ2-7|TRBV5-1
CASSFTSGTTSYEQYF
TGCGCCAGCAGCTTTACTTCCGGGACTACTTCCTACGAGCAGTACTTC
>.|TRBD1|TRBJ2-7|TRBV9
CASSPTPGQGSLEQYF
TGTGCCAGCAGCCCTACCCCAGGACAGGGATCCCTCGAGCAGTACTTC
>.|.|TRBJ2-5|TRBV9
CASSVAAAGETQYF
TGTGCCAGCAGCGTAGCGGCCGCGGGGGAGACCCAGTACTTC
>few|TRBD2|TRBJ2-3|TRBV18
CASQTGTSDWDTQYF
TGTGCCAGCCAAACCGGGACTAGCGATTGGGATACGCAGTATTTT